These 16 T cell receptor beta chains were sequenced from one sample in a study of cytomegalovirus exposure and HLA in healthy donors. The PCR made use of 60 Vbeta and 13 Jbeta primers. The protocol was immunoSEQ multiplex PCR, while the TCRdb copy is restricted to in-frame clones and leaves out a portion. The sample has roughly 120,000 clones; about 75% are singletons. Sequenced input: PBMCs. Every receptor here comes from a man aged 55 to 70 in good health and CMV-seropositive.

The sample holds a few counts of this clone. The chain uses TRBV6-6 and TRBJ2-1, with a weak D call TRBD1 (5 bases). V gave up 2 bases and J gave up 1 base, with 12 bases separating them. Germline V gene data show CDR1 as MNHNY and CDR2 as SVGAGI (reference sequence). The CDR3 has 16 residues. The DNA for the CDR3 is TGTGCCAGCAGTTACCGGCCGGCAGGGTCCTACAATGAGCAGTTCTTC. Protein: CASSYRPAGSYNEQFF.

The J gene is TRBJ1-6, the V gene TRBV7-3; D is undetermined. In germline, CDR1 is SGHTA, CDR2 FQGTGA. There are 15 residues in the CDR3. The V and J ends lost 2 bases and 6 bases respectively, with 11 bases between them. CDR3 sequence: CASSLGPVGNSPLHF. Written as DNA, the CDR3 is TGTGCCAGCAGCTTAGGGCCCGTTGGTAATTCACCCCTCCACTTT.

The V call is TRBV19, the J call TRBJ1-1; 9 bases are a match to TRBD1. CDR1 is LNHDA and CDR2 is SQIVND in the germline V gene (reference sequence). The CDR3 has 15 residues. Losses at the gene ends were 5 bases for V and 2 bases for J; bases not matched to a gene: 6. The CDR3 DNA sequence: TGTGCCAGTAGTCCCTGGACAGGGGATAACACTGAAGCTTTCTTT. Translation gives CASSPWTGDNTEAFF.

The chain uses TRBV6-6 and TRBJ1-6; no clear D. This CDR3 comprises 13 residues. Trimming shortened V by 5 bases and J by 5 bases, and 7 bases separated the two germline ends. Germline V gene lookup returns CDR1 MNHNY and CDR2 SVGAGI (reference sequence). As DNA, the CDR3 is TGTGCCAGCAGTCCTCCTAATAATTCACCCCTCCACTTT. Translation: CASSPPNNSPLHF.

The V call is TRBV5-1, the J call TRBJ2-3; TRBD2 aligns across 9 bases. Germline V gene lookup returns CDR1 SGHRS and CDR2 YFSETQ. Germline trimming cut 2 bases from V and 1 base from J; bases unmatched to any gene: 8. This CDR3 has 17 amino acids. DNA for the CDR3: TGCGCCAGCAGCTTAACTACCGTAGCGGGAGGCACAGATACGCAGTATTTT. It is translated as CASSLTTVAGGTDTQYF. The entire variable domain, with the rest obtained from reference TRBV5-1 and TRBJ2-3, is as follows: KAGVTQTPRYLIKTRGQQVTLSCSPISGHRSVSWYQQTPGQGLQFLFEYFSETQRNKGNFPGRFSGRQFSNSRSEMNVSTLELGDSALYLCASSLTTVAGGTDTQYFGPGTRLTVL.

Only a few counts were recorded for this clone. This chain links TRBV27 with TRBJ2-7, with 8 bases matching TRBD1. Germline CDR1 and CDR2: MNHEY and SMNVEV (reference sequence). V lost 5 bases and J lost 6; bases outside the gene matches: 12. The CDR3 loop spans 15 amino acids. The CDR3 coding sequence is TGTGCCAGCAGTCACCGGGACAGGTCCCGATCCGAGCAGTACTTC. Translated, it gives CASSHRDRSRSEQYF.

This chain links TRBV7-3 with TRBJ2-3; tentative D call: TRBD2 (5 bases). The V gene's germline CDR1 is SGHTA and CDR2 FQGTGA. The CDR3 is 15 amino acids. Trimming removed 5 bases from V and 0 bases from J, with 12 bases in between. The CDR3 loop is CASSVLRTSTDTQYF. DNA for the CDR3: TGTGCCAGCAGCGTTTTGAGGACTAGCACAGATACGCAGTATTTT.

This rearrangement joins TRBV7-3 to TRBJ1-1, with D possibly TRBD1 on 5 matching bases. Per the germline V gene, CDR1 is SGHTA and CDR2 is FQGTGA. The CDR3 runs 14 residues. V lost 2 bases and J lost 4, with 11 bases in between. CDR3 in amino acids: CASSLQGAGTEAFF. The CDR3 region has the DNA TGTGCCAGCAGCTTACAGGGTGCCGGCACTGAAGCTTTCTTT.

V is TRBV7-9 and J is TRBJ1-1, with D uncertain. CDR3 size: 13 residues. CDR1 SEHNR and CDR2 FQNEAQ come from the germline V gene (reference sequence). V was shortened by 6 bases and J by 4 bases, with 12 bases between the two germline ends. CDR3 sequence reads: CASRPQAGTEAFF. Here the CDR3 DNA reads TGTGCCAGCAGACCTCAAGCGGGCACTGAAGCTTTCTTT.

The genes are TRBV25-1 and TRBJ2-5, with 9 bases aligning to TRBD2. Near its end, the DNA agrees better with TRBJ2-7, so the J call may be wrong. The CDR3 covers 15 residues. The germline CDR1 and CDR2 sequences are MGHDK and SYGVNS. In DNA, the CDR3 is TGTGCCAGCAGTGAGTCGCTAGCGGGGAGCTACGAGCAGTACTTC. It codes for CASSESLAGSYEQYF.

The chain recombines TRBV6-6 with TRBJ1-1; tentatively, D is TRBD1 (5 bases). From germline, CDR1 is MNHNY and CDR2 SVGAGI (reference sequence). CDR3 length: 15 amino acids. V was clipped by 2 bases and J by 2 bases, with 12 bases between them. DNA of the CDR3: TGTGCCAGCAGTTACGCCAGACAGACCAACACTGAAGCTTTCTTT. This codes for CASSYARQTNTEAFF.

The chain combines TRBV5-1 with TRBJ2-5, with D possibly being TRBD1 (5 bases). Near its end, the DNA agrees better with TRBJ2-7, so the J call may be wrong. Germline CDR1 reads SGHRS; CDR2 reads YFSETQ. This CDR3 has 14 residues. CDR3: CASSFTGGSYEQYF. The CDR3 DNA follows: TGCGCCAGCAGCTTTACAGGTGGCTCCTACGAGCAGTACTTC.

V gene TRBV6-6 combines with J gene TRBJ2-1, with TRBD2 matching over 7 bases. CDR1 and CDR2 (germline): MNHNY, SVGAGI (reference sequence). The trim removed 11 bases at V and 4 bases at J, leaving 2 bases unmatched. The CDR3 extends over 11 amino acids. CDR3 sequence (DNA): TGTGCCGGGGGGGAATACAATGAGCAGTTCTTC. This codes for CAGGEYNEQFF.

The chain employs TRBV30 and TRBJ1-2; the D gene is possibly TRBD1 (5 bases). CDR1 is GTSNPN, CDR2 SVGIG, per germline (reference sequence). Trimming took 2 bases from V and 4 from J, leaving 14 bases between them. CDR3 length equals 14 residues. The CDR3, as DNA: TGTGCCTGGAGTCCCCGGAGGGGCATCTATGGCTACACCTTC. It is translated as CAWSPRRGIYGYTF.

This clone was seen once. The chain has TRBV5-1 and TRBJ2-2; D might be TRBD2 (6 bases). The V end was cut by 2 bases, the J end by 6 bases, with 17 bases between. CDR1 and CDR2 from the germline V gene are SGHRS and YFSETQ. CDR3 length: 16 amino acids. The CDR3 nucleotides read TGCGCCAGCAGCTTTCTGCCTCCGGGGGACGCCGGGGAGCTGTTTTTT. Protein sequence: CASSFLPPGDAGELFF.

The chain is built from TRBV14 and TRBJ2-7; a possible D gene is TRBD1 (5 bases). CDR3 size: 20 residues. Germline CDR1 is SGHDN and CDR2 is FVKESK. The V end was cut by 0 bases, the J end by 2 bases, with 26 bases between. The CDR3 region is CASSQDYSPSGAWVTYEQYF. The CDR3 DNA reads TGTGCCAGCAGCCAAGATTACTCCCCTTCTGGGGCTTGGGTGACCTACGAGCAGTACTTC.